A single sample gave rise to the 27 T cell receptor beta chains below, sequenced in a study of CD8+ T cells in alopecia areata. Following extraction, RNA underwent reverse transcription to cDNA, which served as the sequencing template. This table comes from immunoSEQ multiplex PCR, and its TCRdb copy is limited to in-frame clones, with some not included. This table has hundreds of thousands of clones, around two fifths appearing once. Treatment described: oral pan-JAK inhibitor, 5-10 mg twice daily. The sample here was CD4+ T cells sorted from blood, taken at approximately week 31, from a patient treated with tofacitinib. These receptors were obtained from a human donor with alopecia areata.

The rearrangement joins TRBV30 to TRBJ2-7; 9 nucleotides match TRBD2. Germline values: CDR1 GTSNPN, CDR2 SVGIG (reference sequence). The CDR3 covers 15 residues. V lost 0 bases and J lost 0; bases outside the gene matches: 3. The CDR3 region has the DNA TGTGCCTGGAGTGTAGTAGCGGGGGTCTCCTACGAGCAGTACTTC. The encoded protein is CAWSVVAGVSYEQYF.

In this sample, this clone turned up a few times. CDR3 nucleotides: TGTGCCAGCAGCCATAATGTCCTCTCGGGTGAGCAGTTCTTC. Protein sequence: CASSHNVLSGEQFF. J is TRBJ2-1 and V is TRBV7-9; no reliable D call. Between the trimmed V and J ends, which lost 5 bases and 9 bases, there was a span of 17 bases. CDR1 is SEHNR, CDR2 FQNEAQ, per germline (reference sequence). The CDR3 length is 14 residues.

This chain's CDR3 is CASSAKLVSETQYF. As DNA, the CDR3 is TGTGCCAGCAGCGCCAAACTAGTCAGTGAGACCCAGTACTTC. The chain couples TRBV9 to TRBJ2-5, with D possibly being TRBD2 (5 bases). There are 14 residues in the CDR3. Trimming removed 3 bases at V and 5 bases at J, with 14 bases between. Germline V gives CDR1 SGDLS, CDR2 YYNGEE.

The gene calls are TRBV14 and TRBJ1-1, with D perhaps matching TRBD1 (5 bases). The length of the CDR3 is 14 residues. Germline V lookup: CDR1 SGHDN, CDR2 FVKESK. V lost 4 bases and J lost 2, with 11 bases in between. CDR3 residues: CASSPAGANTEAFF. The CDR3 bases are TGTGCCAGCAGCCCCGCCGGGGCCAACACTGAAGCTTTCTTT.

The sample holds one count of this clone. The chain combines TRBV30 with TRBJ1-4; possible D gene TRBD1, 5 bases. Germline V gene sequence: CDR1 GTSNPN, CDR2 SVGIG (reference sequence). Trimming left V 5 bases short and J 3 bases short, with 13 bases between. This CDR3 comprises 14 residues. The CDR3 sequence is CAWGKAGSNEKLFF. CDR3 nucleotides: TGTGCCTGGGGCAAGGCAGGGTCTAATGAAAAACTGTTTTTT.

The rearrangement joins TRBV7-9 to TRBJ1-5; tentatively, D is TRBD1 (5 bases). Looked up from germline, CDR1 is SEHNR and CDR2 is FQNEAQ (reference sequence). This CDR3 spans 16 amino acids. V lost 2 bases to trimming and J lost 0 bases, with 11 bases between them. The DNA for the CDR3 is TGTGCCAGCAGCTTACTCGGGACGGATAGCAATCAGCCCCAGCATTTT. Translation: CASSLLGTDSNQPQHF. The variable domain in full, with the rest retrieved from reference TRBV7-9 and TRBJ1-5, is DTGVSQNPRHKITKRGQNVTFRCDPISEHNRLYWYRQTLGQGPEFLTYFQNEAQLEKSRLLSDRFSAERPKGSFSTLEIQRTEQGDSAMYLCASSLLGTDSNQPQHFGDGTRLSIL.

This clone came up a few times. The rearrangement uses TRBV5-5 and TRBJ2-7; D could derive from TRBD1 or TRBD2 (6 bases each). The CDR3 loop spans 13 amino acids. Germline V gene data show CDR1 as SGHKS and CDR2 as YYEKEE (reference sequence). V lost 6 bases, J lost 5 bases, and 15 bases lay in between. CDR3 sequence: CASIKVGGDEQYF. For the CDR3, the DNA is TGTGCCAGCATCAAGGTCGGGGGCGACGAGCAGTACTTC.

This clone came up a few times. The chain links TRBV19 to TRBJ1-1; maybe TRBD1 (6 bases). V lost 8 bases and J 0 bases, leaving 16 bases between the germline ends. The germline V gene has CDR1 LNHDA and CDR2 SQIVND (reference sequence). The CDR3 runs to 15 residues. For the CDR3, the DNA is TGTGCCAGTCTCAGACAGGAGAACATGAACACTGAAGCTTTCTTT. Protein: CASLRQENMNTEAFF.

The V and J genes are TRBV29-1 and TRBJ1-3; no clear D. This CDR3 has 13 residues. Trimming removed 8 bases from V and 0 bases from J, with 11 bases in between. Germline V lookup: CDR1 SQVTM, CDR2 ANQGSEA. CDR3 loop: CSFSVNSGNTIYF. DNA of the CDR3: TGCAGCTTCAGCGTAAACTCTGGAAACACCATATATTTT.

The rearrangement links TRBV9 to TRBJ2-3; 8 positions match TRBD2. V dropped 0 bases and J dropped 1; count of bases not matched to a gene: 1. This CDR3 contains 15 residues. Germline loops: CDR1 SGDLS, CDR2 YYNGEE. For the CDR3, the DNA is TGTGCCAGCAGCGTAGAGACTAGCGGCACAGATACGCAGTATTTT. Translating it yields CASSVETSGTDTQYF.

This clone has more than one count but fewer than ten. The CDR3 sequence: CATSSGDSLNYGYTF. CDR3 nucleotides: TGTGCCACCAGCAGTGGCGACAGCCTTAACTATGGCTACACCTTC. The gene calls are TRBV15 and TRBJ1-2; D may be TRBD1 (5 bases). The V end lost 3 bases, the J end lost 1 base, and 12 bases lay between the germline ends. The CDR3 has 15 amino acids. Germline CDR1 and CDR2: LNHNV and YYDKDF (reference sequence).

This clone has just a few counts. The rearrangement joins TRBV5-1 to TRBJ1-1; D not resolved. Germline-derived CDR1 and CDR2 are SGHRS and YFSETQ. The CDR3 consists of 14 residues. Between the trimmed V and J ends, which lost 4 bases and 6 bases, there was a span of 16 bases. CDR3 sequence reads: CASSQGPDRAEAFF. The DNA for the CDR3 is TGCGCCAGCAGCCAAGGACCCGATAGGGCTGAAGCTTTCTTT.

This chain links TRBV14 with TRBJ1-3, with unresolved D. Germline CDR1 SGHDN, CDR2 FVKESK. The V and J ends lost 2 bases and 0 bases respectively, with 8 bases between them. This CDR3 spans 15 amino acids. CDR3 amino acids: CASSQHTLSGNTIYF. DNA of the CDR3: TGTGCCAGCAGCCAACACACTCTCTCTGGAAACACCATATATTTT.

This clone was observed many times. The chain joins TRBV7-8 to TRBJ2-1; D is possibly TRBD2 (6 bases). The CDR3 is made up of 18 amino acids. Germline loops: CDR1 SGHVS, CDR2 FQNEAQ. V was trimmed by 0 bases and J by 9 bases, leaving 24 bases between them. CDR3 DNA sequence: TGTGCCAGCAGCTTAGCCGGGGGTAGCGGCCAAAGGCGGGGTGAGCAGTTCTTC. It translates to CASSLAGGSGQRRGEQFF. Complete variable domain (other parts from reference TRBV7-8 and TRBJ2-1): GAGVSQSPRYKVAKRGQDVALRCDPISGHVSLFWYQQALGQGPEFLTYFQNEAQLDKSGLPSDRFFAERPEGSVSTLKIQRTQQEDSAVYLCASSLAGGSGQRRGEQFFGPGTRLTVL.

This clone has more than one count but fewer than ten. V is TRBV7-8 and J is TRBJ2-2; D is possibly TRBD1 (5 bases). V was clipped by 2 bases and J by 4 bases, with 11 bases between them. The germline V gene encodes CDR1 SGHVS and CDR2 FQNEAQ. This CDR3 has 15 amino acids. CDR3 sequence reads: CASSLFRVGTGELFF. CDR3 coding DNA: TGTGCCAGCAGCTTATTCAGGGTCGGCACCGGGGAGCTGTTTTTT.

This chain connects TRBV4-2 to TRBJ1-5; D not resolved. V dropped 4 bases and J dropped 7 bases, with 20 bases sitting between them. The CDR3 totals 16 residues. The germline gives CDR1 LGHNA, CDR2 YNFKEQ. The DNA for the CDR3 is TGTGCCAGCAGCCCAGAGGCCCTAAAACGGGAACAGCCCCAGCATTTT. It codes for CASSPEALKREQPQHF.

This clone appeared a few times. The chain has TRBV6-6 and TRBJ2-2; D might be TRBD1 or TRBD2, each matching 5 bases. The CDR3 sequence is 12 residues long. CDR1 is MNHNY and CDR2 is SVGAGI in the germline V gene (reference sequence). The ends were cut back, 6 bases at V and 9 bases at J, with 11 bases in the middle. CDR3 bases: TGTGCCAGCAGGGGGGTCGAAAGGGAGCTGTTTTTT. Its translation: CASRGVERELFF.

This clone has just a few counts. The chain couples TRBV9 to TRBJ1-2, with D uncertain. This CDR3 spans 13 amino acids. CDR1 is SGDLS and CDR2 is YYNGEE in the germline V gene. Trimming took 4 bases from V and 7 from J, leaving 14 bases between them. CDR3 coding DNA: TGTGCCAGCAGCCTACGGGAGGCCAGTGGCTACACCTTC. It yields the protein CASSLREASGYTF. The variable domain in full, with the rest retrieved from reference TRBV9 and TRBJ1-2, is DSGVTQTPKHLITATGQRVTLRCSPRSGDLSVYWYQQSLDQGLQFLIQYYNGEERAKGNILERFSAQQFPDLHSELNLSSLELGDSALYFCASSLREASGYTFGSGTRLTVV.

There are many counts of this clone. The chain combines TRBV23-1 with TRBJ2-7, with 7 bases aligning to TRBD1. TRBV23-1 counts as an open reading frame of uncertain function. V shed 5 bases, J shed 13 bases, and the junction held 5 bases outside the gene matches. CDR3 size: 10 residues. CDR3 region: CASSGDSLYF. In DNA form, the CDR3 reads TGCGCCAGCAGTGGGGACAGCTTATACTTC.

Worth noting for this clone: The sample holds other DNA sequences that translate to the same CDR3. The chain employs TRBV29-1 and TRBJ2-1, with a possible D match to TRBD1 (7 bases). CDR1 is SQVTM and CDR2 is ANQGSEA in the germline V gene. The V and J ends lost 7 bases and 15 bases respectively, with 16 bases between them. CDR3 length: 10 amino acids. The CDR3 here is CSARAGGLFF. The DNA for the CDR3 is TGCAGCGCCCGAGCAGGGGGACTGTTCTTC.

This clone came up a few times. The gene calls are TRBV25-1 and TRBJ2-3; no firm D call. Germline V gene data show CDR1 as MGHDK and CDR2 as SYGVNS. This CDR3 has 15 amino acids. V gave up 1 base and J gave up 0 bases, with 8 bases separating them. Written as DNA, the CDR3 is TGTGCCAGCAGTGAATTCGGCTCTAGCACAGATACGCAGTATTTT. Amino acids: CASSEFGSSTDTQYF.

The chain joins TRBV13 to TRBJ1-1; no firm D call. CDR3 length: 13 residues. Germline-derived CDR1 and CDR2 are PRHDT and FYEKMQ (reference sequence). The V gene lost 2 bases and the J gene lost 5 bases, with 9 bases spanning the gap. DNA of the CDR3: TGTGCCAGCAGCTTATCGTACGGTACTGAAGCTTTCTTT. This encodes CASSLSYGTEAFF.

This chain joins TRBV4-1 and TRBJ2-1; D gene uncertain. The CDR3 loop spans 16 amino acids. Germline CDR1 MGHRA, CDR2 YSYEKL. Trimming cost V 4 bases and J 2 bases, with 15 bases left between them. In DNA, the CDR3 is TGCGCCAGCAGCCCGAGGACCCAAGAGCCCTACAATGAGCAGTTCTTC. Residues: CASSPRTQEPYNEQFF.

At least ten counts were recorded for this clone. V is TRBV30 and J is TRBJ1-6, with D unclear. The CDR3 runs to 15 residues. V lost 4 bases and J lost 7, with 17 bases in between. Germline-derived CDR1 and CDR2 are GTSNPN and SVGIG (reference sequence). Here the CDR3 reads CAWTTHLTPNSPLHF. CDR3 sequence (DNA): TGTGCCTGGACCACGCATTTGACACCCAATTCACCCCTCCACTTT.

This sequence joins TRBV4-2 and TRBJ2-3; 9 bases line up with TRBD2. Per the germline V gene, CDR1 is LGHNA and CDR2 is YNFKEQ. V trimming: 2 bases; J trimming: 0 bases; junction bases outside the gene matches: 12. The CDR3 has 19 amino acids. The CDR3 bases are TGTGCCAGCAGCCAACAAATGACTAGCGGAATATATAGCACAGATACGCAGTATTTT. Its protein product is CASSQQMTSGIYSTDTQYF.

V gene TRBV30 combines with J gene TRBJ2-5, with 10 positions matching TRBD2. J was trimmed by 0 bases and V by 4 bases; bases with no gene match: 8. In germline, CDR1 is GTSNPN, CDR2 SVGIG (reference sequence). The CDR3 spans 16 residues. CDR3 bases: TGTGCCTGGAAGAGGGTAGCGGGAGGATACCAAGAGACCCAGTACTTC. It codes for CAWKRVAGGYQETQYF.

With regard to this clone: This likely stems from a read error, as it lies one base from a far larger clone. The chain combines TRBV2 with TRBJ2-5; no clear D. Trimming took 6 bases from V and 11 from J, leaving 16 bases between them. CDR1 is SNHLY and CDR2 is FYNNEI in the germline V gene. CDR3 length: 12 residues. The CDR3 loop is CASRENSYKQYF. CDR3 DNA: TGTGCCAGCAGGGAAAACAGCTACAAGCAGTACTTC.